This is a list of T cell receptor beta chains from one sample in a study of cytomegalovirus exposure and HLA in healthy donors. Profiled with immunoSEQ multiplex PCR; TCRdb holds only in-frame clones, not every one. The data contain fewer than 110,000 clones, around 73% of them singletons. The sequenced sample was PBMCs. These receptors all come from a man aged 30-40 years in good health and CMV-seronegative. The CDR3 runs from the conserved cysteine through the conserved F or W. D genes are given only for firm matches. A row's size may be missing; if present it is once, few, many or a size class.

>TRBJ1-4|NA|few|TRBV7-5
TGTGCCAGCGAGGGGGTTGGTGAAAAACTGTTTTTT
CASEGVGEKLFF
>TRBJ1-4|TRBD1|few|TRBV5-1
TGCGCCAGCAGCGTAGAGCCGGGACAGTCTAATGAAAAACTGTTTTTT
CASSVEPGQSNEKLFF
>TRBJ1-1|NA|NA|TRBV27
TGTGCCAGCAGAGTACAGGATGGGAACACTGAAGCTTTCTTT
CASRVQDGNTEAFF
>TRBJ2-7|NA|few|TRBV5-5
TGTGCCAGCCGGCAGGTACAAACCTACGAGCAGTACTTC
CASRQVQTYEQYF
>TRBJ2-4|NA|NA|TRBV28
TGTGCCAGCAGTTTGGAGGGGGCTGAGGCCAAAAACATTCAGTACTTC
CASSLEGAEAKNIQYF
>TRBJ2-5|TRBD2|NA|TRBV25-1
TGTGCCAGCAGCCCAACTGGGAGGGAGGGAGAGACCCAGTACTTC
CASSPTGREGETQYF
>TRBJ2-4|NA|NA|TRBV4-1
TGCGCCAGCAGCCATATGCAGTTCCTAGCCAAAAACATTCAGTACTTC
CASSHMQFLAKNIQYF
>TRBJ2-7|TRBD2|few|TRBV19
TGTGCCAGTAGCCGTAAGCGGGAGTCCTACGAGCAGTACTTC
CASSRKRESYEQYF
>TRBJ2-7|NA|NA|TRBV5-6
TGTGCCAGCAGCTTGGTTAGACAGGAGATGCAGTACTTC
CASSLVRQEMQYF
>TRBJ2-7|TRBD2|NA|TRBV5-1
TGCGCCAGCAGATTGGGACTAGCGGGAGGTATCTACGAGCAGTACTTC
CASRLGLAGGIYEQYF